A selection of T cell receptor beta chains follows, all from one sample in a study of regulatory T cells in long-lasting Graves disease. One entry per CDR3 protein results from TCRdb running MiXCR on the multiplex PCR reads. Of around 420,000 distinct CDR3 sequences listed, over 12% are singletons. This sample was also put to use in a study of T cells in Graves' hyperthyroidism and ophthalmopathy.

The source material was peripheral blood mononuclear cells (PBMCs), sampled at new diagnosis, from a patient treated with antithyroid drugs. These receptors all stem from a woman aged 40 to 50 with Graves disease. Both conserved end residues are part of each CDR3. D genes are given only for firm matches. Clone size is stated in some rows and not others, as once, few, many or a class when expanded.

abundance | d_gene | j_gene | v_gene | CDR3aa | CDR3nt
many | TRBD2 | TRBJ2-1 | TRBV12-3/TRBV12-4 | CASSPGAGGINEQFF | TGTGCCAGCAGCCCGGGAGCGGGAGGGATCAATGAGCAGTTCTTC
few | . | TRBJ2-1 | TRBV7-9 | CASSLGQGTTNEQFF | TGTGCCAGCAGCTTAGGACAGGGGACTACAAATGAGCAGTTCTTC
few | . | TRBJ2-2 | TRBV6-2/TRBV6-3 | CASSYPIREDTGELFF | TGTGCCAGCAGTTACCCGATTAGAGAGGACACCGGGGAGCTGTTTTTT
many | TRBD2 | TRBJ2-7 | TRBV20-1 | CSARDGTSGNRYEQYF | TGCAGTGCTAGAGATGGGACTAGCGGGAATCGATACGAGCAGTACTTC
. | TRBD2 | TRBJ2-2 | TRBV28 | CASSLVAGGKTGELFF | TGTGCCAGCAGTTTAGTAGCGGGAGGAAAAACCGGGGAGCTGTTTTTT
many | . | TRBJ2-5 | TRBV27 | CASSPSPIETQYF | TGTGCCAGCAGTCCCTCTCCCATAGAGACCCAGTACTTC
. | TRBD1 | TRBJ2-6 | TRBV5-6 | CASSLLRTGASGANVLTF | TGTGCCAGCAGCTTGTTGCGGACAGGGGCCTCTGGGGCCAACGTCCTGACTTTC
few | . | TRBJ2-1 | TRBV5-1 | CASSLGGYYNEQFF | TGTGCCAGCAGCTTGGGGGGCTACTACAATGAGCAGTTCTTC
many | . | TRBJ1-5 | TRBV27 | CASRLSSNQPQHF | TGTGCCAGCAGGCTAAGTAGCAATCAGCCCCAGCATTTT
many | . | TRBJ2-1 | TRBV27 | CASSFGGTYNEQFF | TGTGCCAGCAGTTTTGGCGGCACCTACAATGAGCAGTTCTTC
. | TRBD2 | TRBJ2-7 | TRBV28 | CAPLLTTASGEYEQYF | TGTGCCCCCCTCCTAACCACGGCTAGCGGGGAGTACGAGCAGTACTTC
many | TRBD1 | TRBJ2-1 | TRBV28 | CASSTTGTGGREQFF | TGTGCCAGCAGTACGACTGGGACAGGGGGACGGGAGCAGTTCTTC
many | TRBD1 | TRBJ2-5 | TRBV28 | CASSQGQLYQETQYF | TGTGCCAGCAGCCAGGGACAGTTGTACCAAGAGACCCAGTACTTC
. | . | TRBJ2-1 | TRBV5-1 | CASSFRAGTYNEQFF | TGCGCCAGCAGCTTCAGGGCGGGAACCTACAATGAGCAGTTCTTC
many | TRBD1 | TRBJ2-2 | TRBV28 | CASSPDRVDTGELFF | TGTGCCAGCAGCCCCGACAGGGTCGACACCGGGGAGCTGTTTTTT
many | . | TRBJ1-1 | TRBV11-2 | CASSAGRRTEAFF | TGTGCCAGCAGCGCCGGTAGGAGGACTGAAGCTTTCTTT
. | TRBD2 | TRBJ2-3 | TRBV28 | CASSLRLAGGRDVMSTDTQYF | TGTGCCAGCAGTTTAAGGCTAGCGGGAGGCCGGGATGTAATGAGCACAGATACGCAGTATTTT
many | . | TRBJ1-5 | TRBV28 | CASSLRAQPQHF | TGTGCCAGCAGTTTGAGGGCCCAGCCCCAGCATTTT
many | TRBD2 | TRBJ2-1 | TRBV9 | CAGSVATGLEDYEQFF | TGTGCCGGCAGCGTAGCTACGGGACTAGAAGATTATGAGCAGTTCTTC
once | TRBD2 | TRBJ2-1 | TRBV11-2 | CASSRLAGGPLYNEQFF | TGTGCCAGCAGCCGACTAGCGGGAGGGCCCCTTTACAATGAGCAGTTCTTC
many | TRBD1 | TRBJ1-4 | TRBV13 | CASSAGTVPLGGLFF | TGTGCCAGCAGCGCGGGGACAGTGCCTTTGGGAGGACTGTTTTTT
many | TRBD1 | TRBJ1-1 | TRBV6-1 | CASSGILGTRQGTDTEAFF | TGTGCCAGTAGCGGAATACTGGGGACTAGACAGGGGACGGACACTGAAGCTTTCTTT
many | TRBD1 | TRBJ2-1 | TRBV7-3 | CASSLTGVPYNEQFF | TGTGCCAGCAGCCTAACAGGGGTCCCTTACAATGAGCAGTTCTTC
many | . | TRBJ2-1 | TRBV14 | CASSLANDNEQFF | TGTGCCAGCAGCCTAGCGAACGATAATGAGCAGTTCTTC
once | . | TRBJ1-1 | TRBV11-3 | CASSYGLGNTEAFF | TGTGCCAGCAGCTATGGGTTAGGGAACACTGAAGCTTTCTTT
many | . | TRBJ1-2 | TRBV2 | CASRLRLQGHGYTF | TGTGCCAGCAGGCTACGATTACAGGGACATGGCTACACCTTC
many | TRBD1 | TRBJ2-7 | TRBV2 | CASRDRGNEKQYF | TGTGCCAGCAGAGACAGGGGGAACGAGAAGCAGTACTTC
. | TRBD2 | TRBJ2-7 | TRBV2 | CAGTPELASYEQYF | TGTGCCGGCACCCCGGAACTAGCGAGCTACGAGCAGTACTTC
many | TRBD1 | TRBJ1-5 | TRBV27 | CASSTRGQGRDYSNQPQHF | TGTGCCAGCAGTACGAGAGGACAGGGGAGGGATTATAGCAATCAGCCCCAGCATTTT
many | . | TRBJ2-1 | TRBV7-6 | CASSPGGGRYNEQFF | TGTGCCAGCAGCCCAGGGGGCGGGAGATACAATGAGCAGTTCTTC
many | . | TRBJ2-1 | TRBV29-1 | CSVEPWTGDLISSYNEQFF | TGCAGCGTTGAACCATGGACGGGCGACCTAATTAGCTCCTACAATGAGCAGTTCTTC
many | TRBD2 | TRBJ2-1 | TRBV9 | CASSVGGRAHNEQFF | TGTGCCAGCAGCGTAGGCGGGAGAGCGCACAATGAGCAGTTCTTC
. | . | TRBJ2-5 | TRBV18 | CASSPLIQGNQETQYF | TGTGCCAGCTCACCCCTAATACAGGGCAACCAAGAGACCCAGTACTTC
many | . | TRBJ2-7 | TRBV2 | CASSEFGYEQYF | TGTGCCAGCAGTGAATTTGGGTACGAGCAGTACTTC
. | . | TRBJ2-5 | TRBV12-3/TRBV12-4 | CASSRSIGTQYF | TGTGCCAGCAGCCGATCCATCGGGACCCAGTACTTC
few | . | TRBJ1-2 | TRBV7-6 | CASSPHGGADGYTF | TGTGCCAGCAGCCCCCACGGGGGGGCTGACGGCTACACCTTC
. | . | TRBJ2-1 | TRBV3-1 | CASSQRKGGLGYNEQFF | TGTGCCAGCAGCCAAAGGAAGGGGGGATTGGGCTACAATGAGCAGTTCTTC
. | TRBD2 | TRBJ2-3 | TRBV20-1 | CSAAPTTGLAGSTDTQYF | TGCAGTGCAGCACCGACTACGGGACTAGCGGGGAGCACAGATACGCAGTATTTT
many | . | TRBJ1-5 | TRBV5-1 | CASSLAGASNQPQHF | TGCGCCAGCAGCTTGGCCGGTGCGAGCAATCAGCCCCAGCATTTT
many | . | TRBJ2-2 | TRBV28 | CASSLYPFGSGELFF | TGTGCCAGCAGTTTGTATCCTTTCGGGTCCGGGGAGCTGTTTTTT
many | TRBD2 | TRBJ2-1 | TRBV2 | CASSVQRDHEQFF | TGTGCCAGCAGTGTGCAGCGGGACCATGAGCAGTTCTTC